Shown below are 14 T cell receptor beta chains from a single sample sequenced in a study of blood T cell repertoires in COVID-19. Here immunoSEQ multiplex PCR was the method, and the copy in TCRdb shows in-frame clones only, minus some. The sample yields approximately 350,000 clones, over 70% seen once. The sequencing sample was made of peripheral blood. The receptors were sampled from a woman in her fifties or sixties with COVID-19, enrolled during active disease.

The chain couples TRBV2 to TRBJ1-4, with 8 positions matching TRBD1. The CDR3 sequence is 15 residues long. Germline CDR1 and CDR2: SNHLY and FYNNEI. V trimming: 3 bases; J trimming: 6 bases; junction bases outside the gene matches: 6. As DNA, the CDR3 is TGTGCCAGCAGTGACACAGGGGGGAGTTATGAAAAACTGTTTTTT. Residues: CASSDTGGSYEKLFF.

The sample holds a few counts of this clone. CDR3 nucleotide sequence: TGTGCCAGCAGCCAAGCAACAGGAAGTAATTCACCCCTCCACTTT. Translated: CASSQATGSNSPLHF. The rearrangement joins TRBV7-8 to TRBJ1-6; D may be TRBD1 (5 bases). The CDR3 is made up of 15 amino acids. CDR1 is SGHVS and CDR2 is FQNEAQ in the germline V gene. Trimming shortened V by 5 bases and J by 6 bases, and 14 bases separated the two germline ends.

V usage is TRBV5-4 and J usage is TRBJ2-3, with 7 bases identical to TRBD2. The germline V gene encodes CDR1 SGHNT and CDR2 YYREEE (reference sequence). The CDR3 has 16 residues. V was pared by 0 bases and J by 5 bases, with 9 bases of the junction left unmatched. CDR3 nucleotide sequence: TGTGCCAGCAGCTTGGAAGGACTAGGAAGGGGAGATACGCAGTATTTT. Translated: CASSLEGLGRGDTQYF. The whole variable domain, filled in from reference TRBV5-4 and TRBJ2-3, reads ETGVTQSPTHLIKTRGQQVTLRCSSQSGHNTVSWYQQALGQGPQFIFQYYREEENGRGNFPPRFSGLQFPNYSSELNVNALELDDSALYLCASSLEGLGRGDTQYFGPGTRLTVL.

The V gene is TRBV5-1, the J gene TRBJ1-5, with D maybe TRBD1 (6 bases). Germline V gives CDR1 SGHRS, CDR2 YFSETQ. The V end was cut by 0 bases, the J end by 6 bases, with 10 bases between. CDR3 size: 14 residues. CDR3 sequence (DNA): TGCGCCAGCAGCTTGGGGGACATTGGTCAGCCCCAGCATTTT. Translating gives CASSLGDIGQPQHF.

This clone was detected only once. The V and J genes are TRBV2 and TRBJ2-2, with TRBD1 matching over 8 bases. V shed 4 bases and J 7 bases; nucleotides not matched to a gene: 11. This CDR3 has 16 amino acids. Germline loops: CDR1 SNHLY, CDR2 FYNNEI. The DNA of the CDR3 is TGTGCCAGCAGTGTCTCCAGGGGGCGTAGGAGCGGGGAGCTGTTTTTT. It is translated as CASSVSRGRRSGELFF. The full variable domain, with the rest looked up from reference TRBV2 and TRBJ2-2, is EPEVTQTPSHQVTQMGQEVILRCVPISNHLYFYWYRQILGQKVEFLVSFYNNEISEKSEIFDDQFSVERPDGSNFTLKIRSTKLEDSAMYFCASSVSRGRRSGELFFGEGSRLTVL.

This rearrangement joins TRBV7-2 to TRBJ1-2, with a tentative D call TRBD1 (5 bases). The germline V gene encodes CDR1 SGHTA and CDR2 FQGNSA. The CDR3 has 15 residues. Trimming pared 5 bases from V and 0 bases from J, leaving 13 bases between. CDR3 loop: CASSPQGFPNYGYTF. The CDR3 nucleotides read TGTGCCAGCAGCCCCCAGGGTTTTCCTAACTATGGCTACACCTTC.

This clone was detected only a few times. The V and J genes are TRBV4-3 and TRBJ2-7, with 9 bases lining up with TRBD2. The CDR3 loop spans 16 amino acids. V shed 2 bases, J shed 3 bases, and the junction held 8 bases outside the gene matches. CDR1 and CDR2 from the germline V gene are LGHNA and YSLEER. Here the CDR3 reads CASSQTAGGGYYEQYF. The CDR3 nucleotides read TGCGCCAGCAGCCAAACGGCGGGAGGGGGGTACTACGAGCAGTACTTC.

The chain combines TRBV27 with TRBJ2-2; 7 nucleotides agree with TRBD1. Trimming at V came to 2 bases and at J to 3 bases, leaving 3 bases not matched to a gene. Germline values: CDR1 MNHEY, CDR2 SMNVEV (reference sequence). The CDR3 is 15 residues long. CDR3 in DNA: TGTGCCAGCAGTTTACGACAGGGAGACACCGGGGAGCTGTTTTTT. Translation: CASSLRQGDTGELFF.

J is TRBJ2-1 and V is TRBV5-5; 13 bases agree with TRBD2. J was trimmed by 16 bases and V by 0 bases; bases with no gene match: 10. The CDR3 runs 15 residues. Germline lookup yields CDR1 SGHKS and CDR2 YYEKEE (reference sequence). The CDR3 nucleotides read TGTGCCAGCAGCTTGGAACTAGCGGGAGGGCTACGTATTTTCTTC. Its protein is CASSLELAGGLRIFF.

A few counts support this clone. This chain uses TRBV29-1 with TRBJ2-1; maybe TRBD2 (5 bases). The CDR3 is made up of 13 amino acids. Trimming pared 6 bases from V and 8 bases from J, leaving 17 bases between. The germline V gene encodes CDR1 SQVTM and CDR2 ANQGSEA. CDR3: CSVALRGYDEQFF. The CDR3 nucleotides are TGCAGCGTCGCTTTACGGGGTTACGATGAGCAGTTCTTC.

The chain joins TRBV10-3 to TRBJ2-7, with D possibly TRBD2 on 6 matching bases. Germline V lookup: CDR1 ENHRY, CDR2 SYGVKD. The CDR3 has 14 residues. V was shortened by 4 bases and J by 5 bases, with 15 bases between the two germline ends. The CDR3 region is CAISAPTRVNEQYF. CDR3 DNA: TGTGCCATCAGTGCCCCGACTAGAGTCAACGAGCAGTACTTC.

This clone was counted a few times. This chain joins TRBV29-1 and TRBJ2-3, with D perhaps TRBD2 (6 bases). The V end was cut by 4 bases, the J end by 0 bases, with 14 bases between. This CDR3 has 15 residues. Germline CDR1 reads SQVTM; CDR2 reads ANQGSEA. CDR3 in amino acids: CSVVSGVHSTDTQYF. The CDR3 DNA reads TGCAGCGTTGTTTCGGGGGTTCATAGCACAGATACGCAGTATTTT.

This clone has just a few counts. V is TRBV7-9 and J is TRBJ1-5; 7 bases are a match to TRBD1. J lost 2 bases, V lost 5 bases, and 3 bases had no gene match. CDR1 and CDR2 (germline): SEHNR, FQNEAQ (reference sequence). This CDR3 spans 14 amino acids. CDR3: CASSLTGGNQPQHF. As DNA, the CDR3 is TGTGCCAGCAGCCTAACAGGGGGCAATCAGCCCCAGCATTTT. The entire variable domain, with the rest obtained from reference TRBV7-9 and TRBJ1-5, is as follows: DTGVSQNPRHKITKRGQNVTFRCDPISEHNRLYWYRQTLGQGPEFLTYFQNEAQLEKSRLLSDRFSAERPKGSFSTLEIQRTEQGDSAMYLCASSLTGGNQPQHFGDGTRLSIL.

This chain connects TRBV5-1 to TRBJ1-2; D might be TRBD1 (5 bases). The CDR3 sequence is 14 residues long. Trimming stripped 0 bases from V and 3 bases from J, with 9 bases between. The germline CDR1 and CDR2 sequences are SGHRS and YFSETQ. As DNA, the CDR3 is TGCGCCAGCAGCTTGGCAGGGCCCGACTATGGCTACACCTTC. Amino acid sequence: CASSLAGPDYGYTF.